These T cell receptor beta chains were read from a single sample in a study of human T cells and chemical hapten exposure. TCRdb used MiXCR to reprocess the RACE reads, holding one entry per CDR3 protein. The repertoire holds about 99,000 distinct CDR3 sequences, with roughly 12% as singletons. The specimen comprised whole blood, sampled in connection with sensitization to the hapten diphenylcyclopropenone (DPC). These receptor sequences come from a woman in her thirties or forties with alopecia areata. Some clones in this sample may be carry-over from other donors' samples. CDR3s include the opening cysteine and the closing phenylalanine or tryptophan. D genes are given only for firm matches. Size is omitted from some rows. Given values are once, few, many or a class for expanded clones.

j_call clone_size d_call v_call cdr3_nt cdr3_aa
TRBJ1-1 . . TRBV27 TGTGCCAGCAGTTCCCTCCAAAGGGACACTGAAGCTTTCTTT CASSSLQRDTEAFF
TRBJ2-7 many . TRBV19 TGTGCCAGTAGTACACTGACAGCCCCGGGGAACGAGCAGTACTTC CASSTLTAPGNEQYF
TRBJ2-5 . TRBD2 TRBV5-5 TGTGCCAGCAGCCCTTTACAGACTAGCGGGAGTTTTAAAGAGACCCAGTACTTC CASSPLQTSGSFKETQYF
TRBJ2-7 . . TRBV18 TGTGCCAGCTCACCACCCGGGGGGCTGCCCGAGCAGTACTTC CASSPPGGLPEQYF
TRBJ2-7 . . TRBV28 TGTGCCAGCAGTACCTCGACGGTGAGCTCCTACGAGCAGTACTTC CASSTSTVSSYEQYF
TRBJ2-7 . TRBD1 TRBV28 TGTGCCAGCAGGGGGACAGCTAGCTCCTACGAGCAGTACTTC CASRGTASSYEQYF
TRBJ1-2 few . TRBV5-6 TGTGCCAGCAGCCAGGCAGCGAACTATGGCTACACCTTC CASSQAANYGYTF
TRBJ2-1 . TRBD2 TRBV2 TGTGCCAGCAGTGCCGGGACTAGCGGGAGAGGGGTTGAGCAGTTCTTC CASSAGTSGRGVEQFF
TRBJ1-5 few TRBD1 TRBV4-1 TGCGCCAGCAGCCAAGAAAGGGGCACAGGGGTAGGACAGCCCCAGCATTTT CASSQERGTGVGQPQHF
TRBJ2-1 . . TRBV10-3 TGTGCCATCAGTGACCCACCGGGACGAGGAGGCGATGAGCAGTTCTTC CAISDPPGRGGDEQFF
TRBJ2-5 . . TRBV5-3 TGTGCCAGAAGCTGGATAAGTGGGGGCAAGACCCAGTACTTC CARSWISGGKTQYF
TRBJ2-7 many . TRBV29-1 TGCAGCGCCACGTGGGGTCCCTACGAGCAGTACTTC CSATWGPYEQYF
TRBJ2-1 . TRBD2 TRBV4-1 TGCGCCAGCAGCCAACTCGGACTAGCCAACAATGAGCAGTTCTTC CASSQLGLANNEQFF
TRBJ2-5 few . TRBV7-7 TGTGCTAGCAGCTTAGGGGGGCGAGGAGAGACCCAGTACTTC CASSLGGRGETQYF
TRBJ2-7 . TRBD1 TRBV6-5 TGTGCCAGCAGTTACTCACAGGGGTCCGAGCAGTACTTC CASSYSQGSEQYF
TRBJ2-1 many TRBD2 TRBV5-6 TGTGCCAGCAGCTTCAGGACTAGCGCCAATGAGCAGTTCTTC CASSFRTSANEQFF
TRBJ2-3 few . TRBV28 TGTGCCAGCAGTCGGAGAGGGGGGGCCACAGATACGCAGTATTTT CASSRRGGATDTQYF
TRBJ2-3 . TRBD2 TRBV28 TGTGCCAGCAGTAGGGGAAGCGGGAGAACAGATACGCAGTATTTT CASSRGSGRTDTQYF
TRBJ1-5 once . TRBV27 TGTGCCAGCAGTCCCGGGATTTATAATCAGCCCCAGCATTTT CASSPGIYNQPQHF
TRBJ1-2 few . TRBV29-1 TGCAGCGTGCGCCTCCTGGGGCAGCCACATAACTATGGCTACACCTTC CSVRLLGQPHNYGYTF
TRBJ2-2 few TRBD2 TRBV7-7 TGTGCTAGCAGCAGAGCGGGGCTGAACACCGGGGAGCTGTTTTTT CASSRAGLNTGELFF
TRBJ2-7 few . TRBV28 TGTGCCAGCAGTTCACAGGTCTACGAGCAGTACTTC CASSSQVYEQYF
TRBJ1-2 many . TRBV5-1 TGCGCCAGCAGCCTACGTCCCGGGACACCCTCTAACTATGGCTACACCTTC CASSLRPGTPSNYGYTF
TRBJ2-4 . . TRBV4-3 TGCGCCAGCAGCCAAGATGTCGGCGGACCTTTAGCCAAAAACATTCAGTACTTC CASSQDVGGPLAKNIQYF
TRBJ2-7 many TRBD1 TRBV29-1 TGCAGCGTTGGGACAGGGGGCGAACTGCAGTACTTC CSVGTGGELQYF
TRBJ2-5 few TRBD1 TRBV4-2 TGTGCCAGCAGCCGGGGACAGGGACAAGAGACCCAGTACTTC CASSRGQGQETQYF
TRBJ1-1 . . TRBV18 TGTGCCAGCTCACACGGGCAGAACACTGAAGCTTTCTTT CASSHGQNTEAFF
TRBJ2-3 . . TRBV2 TGTGCCAGCAACGCTAGGCATGTAACAGATACGCAGTATTTT CASNARHVTDTQYF
TRBJ2-5 few TRBD2 TRBV7-2 TGTGCCAGCAGCTTAGTGGCGGGAGGGGGAGAGACCCAGTACTTC CASSLVAGGGETQYF
TRBJ1-5 . . TRBV6-2/TRBV6-3 TGTGCCAGCAGAGAAAGCGGCAGGGCCCAGCCCCAGCATTTT CASRESGRAQPQHF
TRBJ1-1 many . TRBV7-6 TGTGCCAGCATCGATCGTAGGGGCACTGAAGCTTTCTTT CASIDRRGTEAFF
TRBJ2-7 many TRBD1 TRBV20-1 TGCAGTGCGTTGACAGGGGGAAGATCCTACGAGCAGTACTTC CSALTGGRSYEQYF
TRBJ2-7 many TRBD2 TRBV5-5 TGTGCCAGCAGCTCCTTTAGCGGGAGGGCCTACGAGCAGTACTTC CASSSFSGRAYEQYF
TRBJ2-2 . TRBD1 TRBV5-6 TGTGCCAGCAGCTCAAGGGACAGCGGGAACACCGGGGAGCTGTTTTTT CASSSRDSGNTGELFF
TRBJ2-7 few . TRBV19 TGTGCCAGTAGTACGAAGCCCGGGCCCTGGTGGGGGCAGTACTTC CASSTKPGPWWGQYF
TRBJ2-2 few . TRBV12-3/TRBV12-4 TGTGCCAGCAGGGGATCTGGGACTCCCACCGGGGAGCTGTTTTTT CASRGSGTPTGELFF
TRBJ2-7 few . TRBV10-3 TGTGCCATCAGTGAGGTGGGGGGCGAGCAGTACTTC CAISEVGGEQYF
TRBJ1-3 few . TRBV29-1 TGCAGCGTTTCCGGGGGCCAGCCCTCTGGAAACACCATATATTTT CSVSGGQPSGNTIYF
TRBJ2-3 few . TRBV19 TGTGCCAGTAGTGGTAGTTTCGGAGATACGCAGTATTTT CASSGSFGDTQYF
TRBJ1-1 . . TRBV28 TGTGCCAGCAGTTTTGACGCTGAAGCTTTCTTT CASSFDAEAFF
TRBJ2-7 . . TRBV28 TGTGCCAGCAGTTCCCCGGTTGGGGAGTACTTC CASSSPVGEYF
TRBJ2-7 . TRBD2 TRBV6-2/TRBV6-3 TGTGCCGGGAGCGGGAGCGGGTACGAGCAGTACTTC CAGSGSGYEQYF
TRBJ1-4 . . TRBV30 TGTGCCTGGAGTGACAGGCGCCTTAATGAAAAACTGTTTTTT CAWSDRRLNEKLFF
TRBJ1-6 . . TRBV4-2 TGTGCCAGCAGCCAAGATCGGGGACTGTATAATTCACCCCTCCACTTT CASSQDRGLYNSPLHF
TRBJ1-3 . TRBD1 TRBV28 TGTGCCAGCAGTAGACAGGGCTCTGGAAACACCATATATTTT CASSRQGSGNTIYF
TRBJ2-7 medium-sized . TRBV4-3 TGCGCCAGCAGCCAGTCGCAGGACGGAGCCTACGAGCAGTACTTC CASSQSQDGAYEQYF
TRBJ1-2 many . TRBV10-3 TGTGCCATCAGTGAGTCGTTTGGTCATCGTGAGGGCGGCTACACCTTC CAISESFGHREGGYTF
TRBJ2-2 few TRBD2 TRBV7-6 TGTGCCAGCAGCCCCCTGAGCGGGAGTTACAACACCGGGGAGCTGTTTTTT CASSPLSGSYNTGELFF
TRBJ2-2 . . TRBV3-1 TGTGCCAGCAGCCAAGGCGGGGAGCTGTTTTTT CASSQGGELFF
TRBJ1-1 many . TRBV20-1 TGCAGTGCTAGACCCGGGACACCGAATGAAGCTTTCTTT CSARPGTPNEAFF
TRBJ2-3 many TRBD2 TRBV18 TGTGCCAGCTCGGGACTAGCGGGAGAGCCTGGCACAGATACGCAGTATTTT CASSGLAGEPGTDTQYF